These 18 T cell receptor beta chains were sequenced from one sample in a study of regulatory T cells in long-lasting Graves disease. According to the study, TCR beta libraries were built with iRepertoire HTBI primers and CDR3-region Arm-PCR. A single record per CDR3 protein comes from TCRdb applying MiXCR to the multiplex PCR reads. The sample records 650,000 to 700,000 distinct CDR3 sequences, about 32% being singletons. Noted time point: persistent/refractory GD, antithyroid drugs over 5 years with positive TRAb. RNA from PBMCs was the source of the TCR library. The sample here was peripheral blood mononuclear cells (PBMCs), taken when the disease was refractory, from a patient treated with antithyroid drugs. These receptors all stem from a female donor with Graves disease.

This clonotype was detected only a few times. The rearrangement links TRBV12-3 or TRBV12-4 to TRBJ1-5, with a tentative D call TRBD1 (5 bases). This CDR3 contains 15 residues. V lost 3 bases, J lost 7 bases, and 16 bases lay in between. CDR3 coding DNA: TGTGCCAGCAGTTTGAGTGGGGGAGGTAGACAGCCCCAGCATTTT. As protein: CASSLSGGGRQPQHF.

This clonotype came up a few times. V usage is TRBV6-2 or TRBV6-3 and J usage is TRBJ1-3; 10 nucleotides line up with TRBD1. The CDR3 covers 18 residues. The germline V gene encodes CDR1 MNHEY and CDR2 SVGEGT. J gave up 0 bases and V 1 base, and 6 bases lay outside the gene matches. This chain's CDR3 is CASSYWPGQGSSGNTIYF. The CDR3 bases are TGTGCCAGCAGTTACTGGCCGGGACAGGGGAGCTCTGGAAACACCATATATTTT.

Only a few counts were recorded for this clonotype. The V gene is TRBV27, the J gene TRBJ2-2, with 10 nucleotides matching TRBD2. Per the germline V gene, CDR1 is MNHEY and CDR2 is SMNVEV (reference sequence). V gave up 4 bases and J gave up 6 bases; unmatched junction bases: 26. The CDR3 length is 22 residues. CDR3 sequence reads: CASSYPGQPGTSAKRGPGELFF. CDR3 in DNA: TGTGCCAGCAGTTACCCTGGACAACCCGGGACTAGCGCCAAACGGGGACCCGGGGAGCTGTTTTTT.

This clonotype has only a few counts. The V gene is TRBV11-2, the J gene TRBJ2-3; tentative D call: TRBD2 (6 bases). Germline CDR1 and CDR2: SGHAT and FQNNGV. Trimming left V 1 base short and J 0 bases short, with 8 bases between. The CDR3 is 15 amino acids. CDR3 nucleotides: TGTGCCAGCAGCTTAGGCGGGGCTAGCACAGATACGCAGTATTTT. Amino acids: CASSLGGASTDTQYF.

The gene calls are TRBV6-2 or TRBV6-3 and TRBJ1-1, with TRBD1 matching 7 bases. This CDR3 comprises 19 residues. Unmatched junction bases numbered 18, after V lost 4 bases and J lost 1 base. The germline CDR1 and CDR2 sequences are MNHEY and SVGEGT. The CDR3 DNA sequence: TGTGCCAGCAGTTCCTTGAACTGGGGACAGCGGGGAGAGAACACTGAAGCTTTCTTT. Its protein is CASSSLNWGQRGENTEAFF.

This clonotype was detected only a few times. The V and J genes are TRBV5-6 and TRBJ1-5; D unresolved. The germline gives CDR1 SGHDT, CDR2 YYEEEE. The CDR3 runs to 14 residues. V lost 0 bases to trimming and J lost 5 bases, with 9 bases between them. The CDR3: CASSLERGDQPQHF. CDR3 in DNA: TGTGCCAGCAGCTTGGAGCGGGGTGATCAGCCCCAGCATTTT.

This clonotype was detected a few times. The chain combines TRBV19 with TRBJ1-5; TRBD1 matches at 12 bases. V was pared by 3 bases and J by 5 bases, with 8 bases of the junction left unmatched. The CDR3 length is 17 residues. CDR1 LNHDA and CDR2 SQIVND come from the germline V gene (reference sequence). This chain's CDR3 is CASSIRDRGRVDQPQHF. DNA of the CDR3: TGTGCCAGTAGTATCCGGGACAGGGGGCGAGTGGATCAGCCCCAGCATTTT.

The CDR3 DNA reads TGTGCCATCAGTGAGCCCAACAGGGGAAACGAGCAGTACTTC. Its protein product is CAISEPNRGNEQYF. The rearrangement joins TRBV10-3 to TRBJ2-7; 7 nucleotides align to TRBD1. There are 14 residues in the CDR3. With 2 bases clipped from V and 5 bases from J, the junction kept 6 bases outside the gene matches. CDR1 is ENHRY, CDR2 SYGVKD, per germline.

J is TRBJ1-5 and V is TRBV12-3 or TRBV12-4; a possible D gene is TRBD1 (6 bases). Trimming removed 9 bases at V and 3 bases at J, with 12 bases between. The CDR3 is 13 residues long. CDR3 DNA sequence: TGTGCCAGTGCAGGGGACCTCAATCAGCCCCAGCATTTT. This translates into CASAGDLNQPQHF.

This clonotype came up once. With a much larger clone just one base away, this may be a read error. The gene calls are TRBV12-3 or TRBV12-4 and TRBJ1-5; TRBD1 is a possible D gene (6 bases). CDR3 length: 14 residues. CDR3 coding DNA: TGTGCCGGCAGCTCAGGACAGAAGCGTCAGCCCCAGCATTTT. Amino acids: CAGSSGQKRQPQHF.

This chain uses TRBV4-1 with TRBJ1-1; no clear D. Trimming took off 1 base at V and 3 bases at J, with 12 bases between the two ends. Germline CDR1 reads MGHRA; CDR2 reads YSYEKL. CDR3 length equals 15 residues. The CDR3: CASSQGVGSDTEAFF. CDR3 sequence (DNA): TGCGCCAGCAGCCAAGGGGTAGGATCAGACACTGAAGCTTTCTTT.

The V call is TRBV7-9, the J call TRBJ2-2; D might be TRBD1 (5 bases). V was trimmed by 2 bases and J by 7 bases, leaving 8 bases between them. Germline CDR1 and CDR2: SEHNR and FQNEAQ (reference sequence). This CDR3 comprises 13 residues. The CDR3 protein is CASSLRQFGELFF. CDR3 DNA: TGTGCCAGCAGCTTAAGACAGTTCGGGGAGCTGTTTTTT.

The chain recombines TRBV10-3 with TRBJ1-1, with TRBD1 identical over 8 bases. The germline V gene has CDR1 ENHRY and CDR2 SYGVKD. V gave up 5 bases and J gave up 3 bases; unmatched junction bases: 11. This CDR3 is built from 16 residues. The CDR3 region is CAISPHLDRGDTEAFF. In DNA, the CDR3 is TGTGCCATCAGTCCGCACCTAGACAGGGGAGACACTGAAGCTTTCTTT.

This clonotype has just a few counts. V is TRBV2 and J is TRBJ1-2; D gene ambiguous. This CDR3 spans 12 amino acids. The V gene lost 6 bases and the J gene lost 6 bases, with 11 bases spanning the gap. CDR1 and CDR2 (germline): SNHLY, FYNNEI. CDR3 bases: TGTGCCAGCAGGAGGGCATATGATGGCTACACCTTC. Its protein product is CASRRAYDGYTF.

CDR3 amino acids: CASSSATGVPYGYTF. DNA of the CDR3: TGTGCCAGCAGCTCTGCGACAGGTGTACCCTATGGCTACACCTTC. The J gene is TRBJ1-2, the V gene TRBV7-3; possible D gene TRBD1, 6 bases. This CDR3 spans 15 amino acids. Germline V CDR1 and CDR2: SGHTA, FQGTGA. Trimming removed 4 bases from V and 4 bases from J, with 16 bases in between.

In this sample, this clonotype turned up a few times. V is TRBV7-9 and J is TRBJ1-4; D remains unclear. The germline CDR1 and CDR2 sequences are SEHNR and FQNEAQ (reference sequence). V shed 9 bases and J shed 4 bases, with 15 bases lying between them. The CDR3 is 14 amino acids. In DNA form, the CDR3 reads TGTGCCAGTCCTCCCCGAGGTCTTAATGAAAAACTGTTTTTT. This sequence encodes CASPPRGLNEKLFF.

This clonotype was recorded a few times. The chain joins TRBV30 to TRBJ1-4; 7 bases map to TRBD1. This CDR3 has 11 residues. The trim removed 3 bases at V and 8 bases at J, leaving 0 bases unmatched. Per the germline V gene, CDR1 is GTSNPN and CDR2 is SVGIG (reference sequence). The CDR3 nucleotides read TGTGCCTGGAGGGACAGGGAAAAACTGTTTTTT. This codes for CAWRDREKLFF.

This clonotype was recorded many times. The rearrangement joins TRBV2 to TRBJ2-7; a possible D gene is TRBD1 (6 bases). Germline V gene lookup returns CDR1 SNHLY and CDR2 FYNNEI. The CDR3 has 14 residues. Deletions cut 5 bases from V and 0 bases from J, with 11 bases between. Here the CDR3 reads CASSQGPNSYEQYF. As DNA, the CDR3 is TGTGCCAGCAGTCAGGGGCCCAACTCCTACGAGCAGTACTTC.